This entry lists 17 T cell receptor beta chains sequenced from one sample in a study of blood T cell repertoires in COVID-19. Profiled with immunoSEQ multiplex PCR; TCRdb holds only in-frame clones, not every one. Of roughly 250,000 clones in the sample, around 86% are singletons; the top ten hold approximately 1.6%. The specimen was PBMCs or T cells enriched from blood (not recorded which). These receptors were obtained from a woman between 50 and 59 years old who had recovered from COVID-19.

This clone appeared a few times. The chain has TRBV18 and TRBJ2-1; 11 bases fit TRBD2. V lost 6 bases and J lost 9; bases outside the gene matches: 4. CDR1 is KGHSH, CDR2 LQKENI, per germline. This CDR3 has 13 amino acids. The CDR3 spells CASSPTSGSEQFF. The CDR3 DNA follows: TGTGCCAGCTCGCCCACTAGCGGGAGTGAGCAGTTCTTC.

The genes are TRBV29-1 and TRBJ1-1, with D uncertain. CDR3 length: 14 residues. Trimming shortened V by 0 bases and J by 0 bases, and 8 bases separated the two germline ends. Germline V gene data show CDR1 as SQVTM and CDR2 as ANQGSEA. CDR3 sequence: CSVEDRGLNTEAFF. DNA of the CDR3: TGCAGCGTTGAAGATCGAGGTTTGAACACTGAAGCTTTCTTT.

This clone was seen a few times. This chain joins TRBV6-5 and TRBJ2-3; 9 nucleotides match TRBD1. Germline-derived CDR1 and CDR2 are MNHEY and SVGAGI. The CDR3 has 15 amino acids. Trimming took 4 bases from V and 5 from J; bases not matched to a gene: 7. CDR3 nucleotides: TGTGCCAGCAGTTTCACGACAGGGGGGGTAGATACGCAGTATTTT. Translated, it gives CASSFTTGGVDTQYF.

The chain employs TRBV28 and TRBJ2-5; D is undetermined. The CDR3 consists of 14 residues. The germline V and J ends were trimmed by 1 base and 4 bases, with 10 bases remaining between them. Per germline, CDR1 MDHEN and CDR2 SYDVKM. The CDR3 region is CASSLLNSRETQYF. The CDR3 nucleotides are TGTGCCAGCAGTTTATTGAATAGTCGAGAGACCCAGTACTTC.

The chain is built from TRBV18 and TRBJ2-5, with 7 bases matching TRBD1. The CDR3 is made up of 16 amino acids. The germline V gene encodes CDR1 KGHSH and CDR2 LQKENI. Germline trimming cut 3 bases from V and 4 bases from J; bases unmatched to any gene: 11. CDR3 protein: CASSPLGTVPSETQYF. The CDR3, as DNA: TGTGCCAGCTCACCCCTCGGGACAGTTCCCTCAGAGACCCAGTACTTC.

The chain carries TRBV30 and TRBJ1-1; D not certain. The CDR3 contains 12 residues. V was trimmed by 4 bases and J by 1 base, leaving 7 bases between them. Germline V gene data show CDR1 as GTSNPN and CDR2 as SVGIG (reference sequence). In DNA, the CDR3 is TGTGCCTGGATACGGGGGAACACTGAAGCTTTCTTT. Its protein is CAWIRGNTEAFF.

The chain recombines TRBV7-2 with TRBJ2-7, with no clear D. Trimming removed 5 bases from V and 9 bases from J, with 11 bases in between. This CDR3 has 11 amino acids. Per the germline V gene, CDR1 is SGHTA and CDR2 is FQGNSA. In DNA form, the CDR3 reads TGTGCCAGCAGCGCAGTTAATTTGCAGTACTTC. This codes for CASSAVNLQYF.

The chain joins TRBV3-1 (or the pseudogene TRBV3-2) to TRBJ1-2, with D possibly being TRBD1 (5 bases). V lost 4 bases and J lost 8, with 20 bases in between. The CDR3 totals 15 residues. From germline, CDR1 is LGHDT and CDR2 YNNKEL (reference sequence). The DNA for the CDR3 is TGTGCCAGCAGCCGCTCGTCAGGGATGGCTGGCGGCTACACCTTC. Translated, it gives CASSRSSGMAGGYTF.

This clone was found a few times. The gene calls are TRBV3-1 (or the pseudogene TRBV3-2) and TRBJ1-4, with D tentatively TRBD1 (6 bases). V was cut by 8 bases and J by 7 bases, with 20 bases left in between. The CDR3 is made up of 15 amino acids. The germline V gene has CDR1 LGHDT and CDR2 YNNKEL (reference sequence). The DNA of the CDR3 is TGTGCCAGCGGTCGGCGGGGGGGCGCGGGTGAAAAACTGTTTTTT. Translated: CASGRRGGAGEKLFF.

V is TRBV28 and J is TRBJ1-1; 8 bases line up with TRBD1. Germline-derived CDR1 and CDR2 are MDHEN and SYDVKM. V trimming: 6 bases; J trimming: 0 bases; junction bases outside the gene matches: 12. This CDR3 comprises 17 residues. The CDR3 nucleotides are TGTGCCAGCAGAGCGACCGGGACAGGAGTTATGAACACTGAAGCTTTCTTT. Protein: CASRATGTGVMNTEAFF.

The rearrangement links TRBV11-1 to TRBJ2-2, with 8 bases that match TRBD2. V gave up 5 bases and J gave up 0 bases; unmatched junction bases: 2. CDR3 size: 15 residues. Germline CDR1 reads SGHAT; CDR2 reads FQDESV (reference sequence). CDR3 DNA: TGTGCCAGCAGCAGAGCGGGGGCGAACACCGGGGAGCTGTTTTTT. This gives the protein CASSRAGANTGELFF.

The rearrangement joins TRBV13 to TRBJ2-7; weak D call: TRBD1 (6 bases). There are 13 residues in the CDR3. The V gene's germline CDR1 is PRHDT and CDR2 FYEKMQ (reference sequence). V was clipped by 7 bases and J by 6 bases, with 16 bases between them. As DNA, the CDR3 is TGTGCCAGCAACTACCAGGGGTCGGGCGAGCAGTACTTC. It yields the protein CASNYQGSGEQYF.

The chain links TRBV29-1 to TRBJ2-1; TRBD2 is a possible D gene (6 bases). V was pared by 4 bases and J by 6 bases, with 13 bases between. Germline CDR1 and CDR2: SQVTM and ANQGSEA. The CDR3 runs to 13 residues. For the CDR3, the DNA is TGCAGCGTTGTGGAGGGATCAGGCAATGAGCAGTTCTTC. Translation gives CSVVEGSGNEQFF.

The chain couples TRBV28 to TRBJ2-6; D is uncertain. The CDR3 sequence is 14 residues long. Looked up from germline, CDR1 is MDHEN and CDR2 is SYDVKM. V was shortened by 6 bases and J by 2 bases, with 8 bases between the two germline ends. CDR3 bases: TGTGCCAGCAGGCACGAGGCTGGGGCCAACGTCCTGACTTTC. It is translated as CASRHEAGANVLTF.

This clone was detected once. The CDR3 DNA reads TGTGCCAGTAGTATAAGGCTAGCGGGGGCAGGAGAGACCCAGTACTTC. It translates to CASSIRLAGAGETQYF. The chain joins TRBV19 to TRBJ2-5; 10 nucleotides match TRBD2. V lost 2 bases, J lost 4 bases, and 7 bases stayed unmatched. The CDR3 is made up of 16 amino acids. CDR1 is LNHDA, CDR2 SQIVND, per germline (reference sequence).

CDR3 sequence: CASSWRGANTEAFF. CDR3 nucleotides: TGTGCCAGCAGTTGGCGGGGGGCGAACACTGAAGCTTTCTTT. The genes are TRBV6-5 and TRBJ1-1, with D perhaps matching TRBD1 (6 bases). CDR3 length: 14 residues. Germline CDR1 and CDR2: MNHEY and SVGAGI. V lost 4 bases and J lost 1, with 10 bases in between.

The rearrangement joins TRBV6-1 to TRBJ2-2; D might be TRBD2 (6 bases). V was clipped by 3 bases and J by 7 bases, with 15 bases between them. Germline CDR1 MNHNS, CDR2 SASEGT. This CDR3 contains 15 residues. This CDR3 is CASSDPPTRYGELFF. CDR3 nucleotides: TGTGCCAGCAGTGACCCTCCGACTAGATACGGGGAGCTGTTTTTT.